This T cell receptor beta chain was captured by sequencing in a study of T cell responses to AZD1222 COVID-19 vaccine. Study-wide context: Second doses were pooled across both intervals (about 4 or about 12 weeks).

Broader study findings: Baseline seropositivity occurred in only a handful of AZD1222 recipients. It should be noted that donors were predominantly white British and more often female, and clonal diversity was possibly underestimated. Nearly half of spike-specific TCRs reportedly go after variant regions that carry no mutations.

The CDR3 has 14 residues. The J segment lost 8 bases and the V segment lost 7 bases, leaving 12 bases of the junction unmatched. Germline assignment: CDR1 GTSNPN and CDR2 SVGIG (reference sequence). Assay used: immunoSEQ multiplex PCR; TCRdb lists only in-frame clones, some missing. Among more than 70,000 clones listed, about 86% were seen once. With regard to this clone: The antigen remains undetermined.

This TCR was recovered from an adult in good health. Here the sequenced sample was peripheral blood, taken on day 0 of AZD1222 vaccination. The chain recombines TRBV30 with TRBJ1-4; 8 bases are shared with TRBD1. CDR3 in amino acids: CAFQGPNRGEKLFF. The CDR3 nucleotides are TGTGCCTTTCAGGGACCGAACAGGGGGGAAAAACTGTTTTTT.